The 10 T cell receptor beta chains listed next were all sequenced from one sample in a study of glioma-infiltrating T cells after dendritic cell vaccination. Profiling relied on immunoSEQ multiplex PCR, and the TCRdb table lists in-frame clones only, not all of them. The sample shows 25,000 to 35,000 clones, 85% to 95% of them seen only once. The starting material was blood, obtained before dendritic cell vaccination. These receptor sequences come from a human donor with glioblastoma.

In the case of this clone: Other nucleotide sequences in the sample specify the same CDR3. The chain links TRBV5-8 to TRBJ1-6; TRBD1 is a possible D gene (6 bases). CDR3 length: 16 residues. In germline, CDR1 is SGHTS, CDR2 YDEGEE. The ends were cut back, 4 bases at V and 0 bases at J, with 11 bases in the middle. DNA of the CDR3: TGTGCCAGCAGCAAAAACAGGGTCTCCTATAATTCACCCCTCCACTTT. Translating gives CASSKNRVSYNSPLHF.

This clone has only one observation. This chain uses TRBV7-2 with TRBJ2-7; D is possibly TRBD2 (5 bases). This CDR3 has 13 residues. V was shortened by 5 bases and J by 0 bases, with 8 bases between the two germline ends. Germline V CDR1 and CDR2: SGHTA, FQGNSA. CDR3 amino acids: CASSRGSSYEQYF. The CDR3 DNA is TGTGCCAGCAGCCGGGGTAGCTCCTACGAGCAGTACTTC.

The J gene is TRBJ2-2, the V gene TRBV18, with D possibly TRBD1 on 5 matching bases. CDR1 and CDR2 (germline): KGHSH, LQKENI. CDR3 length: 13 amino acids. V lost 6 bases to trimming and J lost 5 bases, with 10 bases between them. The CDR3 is CASSLQGTGELFF. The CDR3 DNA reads TGTGCCAGCTCGCTGCAGGGTACCGGGGAGCTGTTTTTT.

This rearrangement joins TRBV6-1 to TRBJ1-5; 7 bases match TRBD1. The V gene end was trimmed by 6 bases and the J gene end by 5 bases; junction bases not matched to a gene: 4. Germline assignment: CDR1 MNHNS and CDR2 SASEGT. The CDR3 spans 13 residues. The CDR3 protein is CASRPGQHQPQHF. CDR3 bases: TGTGCCAGCAGGCCGGGACAGCATCAGCCCCAGCATTTT.

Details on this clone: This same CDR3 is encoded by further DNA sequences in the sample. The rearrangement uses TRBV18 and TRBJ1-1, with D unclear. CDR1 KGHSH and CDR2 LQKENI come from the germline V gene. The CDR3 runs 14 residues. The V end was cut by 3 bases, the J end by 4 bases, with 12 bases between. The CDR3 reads CASSPNTAGTEAFF. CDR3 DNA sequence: TGTGCCAGCTCACCTAATACCGCAGGCACTGAAGCTTTCTTT.

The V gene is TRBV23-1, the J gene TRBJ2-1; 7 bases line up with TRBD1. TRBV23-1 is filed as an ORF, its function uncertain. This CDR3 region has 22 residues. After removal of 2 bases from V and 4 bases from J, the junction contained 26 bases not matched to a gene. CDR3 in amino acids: CASSQICFAGTEGFPVYNEQFF. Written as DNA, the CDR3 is TGCGCCAGCAGTCAAATTTGTTTTGCCGGGACAGAAGGTTTCCCAGTATACAATGAGCAGTTCTTC.

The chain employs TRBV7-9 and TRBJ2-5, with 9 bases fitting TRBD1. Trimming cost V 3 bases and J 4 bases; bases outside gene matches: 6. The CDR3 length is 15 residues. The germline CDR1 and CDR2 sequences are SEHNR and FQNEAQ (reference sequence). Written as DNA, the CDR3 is TGTGCCAGCAGCTTCCCGACAGGGGGAGGAGAGACCCAGTACTTC. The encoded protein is CASSFPTGGGETQYF.

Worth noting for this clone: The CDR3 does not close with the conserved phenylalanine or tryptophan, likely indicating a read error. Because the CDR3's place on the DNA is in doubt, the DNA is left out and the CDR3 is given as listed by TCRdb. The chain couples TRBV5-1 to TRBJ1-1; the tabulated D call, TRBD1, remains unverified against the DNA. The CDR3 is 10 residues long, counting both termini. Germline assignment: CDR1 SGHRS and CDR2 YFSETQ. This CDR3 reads CASRPSQGPV.

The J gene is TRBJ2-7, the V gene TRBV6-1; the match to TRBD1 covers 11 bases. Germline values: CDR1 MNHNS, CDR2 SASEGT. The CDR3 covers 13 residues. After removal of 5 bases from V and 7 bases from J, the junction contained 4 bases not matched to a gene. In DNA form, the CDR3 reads TGTGCCAGCAGTTTGGACAGGGGGCAAGAGCAGTACTTC. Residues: CASSLDRGQEQYF.

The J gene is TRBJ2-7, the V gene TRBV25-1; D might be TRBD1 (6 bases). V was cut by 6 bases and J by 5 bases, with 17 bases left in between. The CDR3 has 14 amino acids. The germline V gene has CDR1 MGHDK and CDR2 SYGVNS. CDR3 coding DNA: TGTGCCAGCAGAGCACAGGGAATGCGAAACGAGCAGTACTTC. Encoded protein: CASRAQGMRNEQYF.